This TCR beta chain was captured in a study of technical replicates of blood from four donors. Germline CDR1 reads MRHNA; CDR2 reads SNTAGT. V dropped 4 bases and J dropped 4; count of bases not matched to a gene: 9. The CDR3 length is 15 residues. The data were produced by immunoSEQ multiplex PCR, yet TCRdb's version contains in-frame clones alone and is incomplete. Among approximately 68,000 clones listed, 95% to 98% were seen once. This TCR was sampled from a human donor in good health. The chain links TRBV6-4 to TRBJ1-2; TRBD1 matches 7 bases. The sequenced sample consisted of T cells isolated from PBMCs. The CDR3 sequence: CASSASGTAFYGYTF. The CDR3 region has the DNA TGTGCCAGCAGTGCCTCCGGGACAGCATTCTATGGCTACACCTTC.